These 7 T cell receptor beta chains originate from one sample sequenced in a study of blood T cell repertoires in COVID-19. This table comes from immunoSEQ multiplex PCR, and its TCRdb copy is limited to in-frame clones, with some not included. The sample holds about 68,000 clones; under 95% are singletons and the top ten take around 5%. Material for sequencing was peripheral blood. Receptors originate from an older woman with active COVID-19.

This chain uses TRBV28 with TRBJ2-1; tentative D call: TRBD1 (6 bases). Germline V lookup: CDR1 MDHEN, CDR2 SYDVKM. V lost 6 bases to trimming and J lost 6 bases, with 18 bases between them. CDR3 length: 15 amino acids. The CDR3 nucleotides are TGTGCCAGCAGAAAAGGGGGTGGGGTTGCCAATGAGCAGTTCTTC. This encodes CASRKGGGVANEQFF.

In its sample, this clone is large. The V and J genes are TRBV5-1 and TRBJ1-3; unclear D gene. CDR1 is SGHRS, CDR2 YFSETQ, per germline. With 5 bases removed from V and 4 bases from J, the gap between germline ends came to 13 bases. This CDR3 comprises 14 residues. CDR3 bases: TGCGCCAGCAGTTATGATTTAACAGGAAACACCATATATTTT. This translates into CASSYDLTGNTIYF. The whole variable domain, filled in from reference TRBV5-1 and TRBJ1-3, reads KAGVTQTPRYLIKTRGQQVTLSCSPISGHRSVSWYQQTPGQGLQFLFEYFSETQRNKGNFPGRFSGRQFSNSRSEMNVSTLELGDSALYLCASSYDLTGNTIYFGEGSWLTVV.

This chain links TRBV10-3 with TRBJ2-3; 9 bases map to TRBD1. The CDR3 sequence is 14 residues long. Germline-derived CDR1 and CDR2 are ENHRY and SYGVKD. The V gene end was trimmed by 6 bases and the J gene end by 7 bases; junction bases not matched to a gene: 8. The CDR3 DNA is TGTGCCATCAGGGGGACAGGGACACAGCATACGCAGTATTTT. Translating it yields CAIRGTGTQHTQYF.

This chain links TRBV11-2 with TRBJ2-4, with 7 bases lining up with TRBD1. This CDR3 is built from 17 residues. Germline assignment: CDR1 SGHAT and CDR2 FQNNGV. Trimming took 1 base from V and 1 from J; bases not matched to a gene: 7. CDR3 in amino acids: CASSLVGGGRAKNIQYF. CDR3 DNA: TGTGCCAGCAGCTTAGTAGGGGGCGGAAGGGCCAAAAACATTCAGTACTTC.

This clone was seen a single time. The genes are TRBV5-1 and TRBJ1-1, with TRBD1 identical over 7 bases. V lost 5 bases to trimming and J lost 0 bases; unmatched junction nucleotides: 10. The CDR3 sequence is 16 residues long. The germline V gene has CDR1 SGHRS and CDR2 YFSETQ. The CDR3 loop reads CASRAGQGVVNTEAFF. Written as DNA, the CDR3 is TGCGCCAGCAGGGCCGGGCAGGGGGTCGTGAACACTGAAGCTTTCTTT.

The chain is built from TRBV6-1 and TRBJ2-6; 10 nucleotides match TRBD2. Germline loops: CDR1 MNHNS, CDR2 SASEGT. The CDR3 has 16 residues. Trimming cost V 2 bases and J 3 bases; bases outside gene matches: 1. Written as DNA, the CDR3 is TGTGCCAGCAGTGAAATAGCGGGAGGTGGGGCCAACGTCCTGACTTTC. Translating gives CASSEIAGGGANVLTF.

This sequence joins TRBV7-8 and TRBJ2-7; 7 bases align to TRBD2. Germline lookup yields CDR1 SGHVS and CDR2 FQNEAQ. The CDR3 consists of 14 residues. Germline trimming cut 1 base from V and 3 bases from J; bases unmatched to any gene: 3. The CDR3 protein is CASSLGLAVYEQYF. The DNA of the CDR3 is TGTGCCAGCAGCTTAGGGCTAGCGGTCTACGAGCAGTACTTC.